This T cell receptor (beta chain) originates from a study of blood T cell repertoires in COVID-19. The wider study: Sources were T cells, B-cell-depleted T cells, or PBMCs; the material itself was cDNA or gDNA.

This CDR3 is built from 17 residues. The J segment lost 5 bases and the V segment lost 2 bases, leaving 5 bases of the junction unmatched. Germline CDR1 is SGHTA and CDR2 is FQGNSA. The age range of participants was 18 to 89 years, with residence in more than 20 US areas. Clinical history as reported by participants underpinned cohort assignment. Under the authors' procedure: Reference gene primer amplification gave estimated nucleated cell counts. TCRdb keeps only in-frame clones here, not all; method: immunoSEQ multiplex PCR. That table is the source of V, J and clone size, and D and trimming were worked out from the DNA. The repertoire holds hundreds of thousands of clones, with around nine tenths as singletons.

This receptor was obtained from a woman aged 18 to 35 with acute COVID-19. The sequenced material came from PBMCs or T cells enriched from blood (not recorded which). The V and J genes are TRBV7-2 and TRBJ2-1, with 14 bases lining up with TRBD2. The CDR3 reads CASSLRLAGGGNNEQFF. The CDR3, as DNA: TGTGCCAGCAGCTTAAGACTAGCGGGGGGGGGCAACAATGAGCAGTTCTTC.